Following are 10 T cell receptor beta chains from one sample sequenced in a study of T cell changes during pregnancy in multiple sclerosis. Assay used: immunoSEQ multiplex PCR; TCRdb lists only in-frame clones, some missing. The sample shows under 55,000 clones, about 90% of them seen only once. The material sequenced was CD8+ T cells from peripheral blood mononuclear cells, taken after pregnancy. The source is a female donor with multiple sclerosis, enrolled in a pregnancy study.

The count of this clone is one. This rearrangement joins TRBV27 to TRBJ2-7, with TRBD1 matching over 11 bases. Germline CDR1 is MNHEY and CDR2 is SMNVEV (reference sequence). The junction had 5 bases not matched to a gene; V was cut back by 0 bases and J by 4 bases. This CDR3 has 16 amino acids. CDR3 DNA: TGTGCCAGCAGTTTATCCTCCGGGACAGGGGGTTACGAGCAGTACTTC. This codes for CASSLSSGTGGYEQYF.

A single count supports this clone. The DNA for the CDR3 is TGTGCCAGCAGCTTAGCCGCAGGGACTAGAACGTACGAGCAGTACTTC. Protein: CASSLAAGTRTYEQYF. V gene TRBV7-9 combines with J gene TRBJ2-7; 8 bases line up with TRBD2. This CDR3 is 16 amino acids long. Germline V gene data show CDR1 as SEHNR and CDR2 as FQNEAQ (reference sequence). The V and J ends lost 0 bases and 4 bases, in that order; junction bases with no gene match: 8.

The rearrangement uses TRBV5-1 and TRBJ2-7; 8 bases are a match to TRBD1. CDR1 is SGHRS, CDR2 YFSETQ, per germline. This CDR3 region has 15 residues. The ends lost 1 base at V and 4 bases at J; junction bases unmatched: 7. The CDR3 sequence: CASSLSPGGLYEQYF. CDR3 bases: TGCGCCAGCAGCTTGTCACCAGGGGGCTTATACGAGCAGTACTTC.

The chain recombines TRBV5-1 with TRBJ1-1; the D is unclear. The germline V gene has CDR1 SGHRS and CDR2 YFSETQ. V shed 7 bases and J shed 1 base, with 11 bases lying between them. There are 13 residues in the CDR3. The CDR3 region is CASASEGNTEAFF. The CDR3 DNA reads TGCGCCAGCGCATCGGAGGGGAACACTGAAGCTTTCTTT.

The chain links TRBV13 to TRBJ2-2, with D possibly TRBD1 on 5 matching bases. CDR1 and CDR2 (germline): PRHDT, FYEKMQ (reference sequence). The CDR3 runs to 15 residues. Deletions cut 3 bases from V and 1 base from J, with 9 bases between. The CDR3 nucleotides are TGTGCCAGCAGCTTCGGTCAGGGGAACACCGGGGAGCTGTTTTTT. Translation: CASSFGQGNTGELFF.

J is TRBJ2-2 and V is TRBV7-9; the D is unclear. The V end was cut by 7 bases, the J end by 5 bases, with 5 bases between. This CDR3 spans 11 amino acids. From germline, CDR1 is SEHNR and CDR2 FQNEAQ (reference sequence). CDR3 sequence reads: CASTLTGELFF. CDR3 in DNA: TGTGCCAGCACCCTAACCGGGGAGCTGTTTTTT. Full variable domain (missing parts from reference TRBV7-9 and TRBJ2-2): DTGVSQNPRHKITKRGQNVTFRCDPISEHNRLYWYRQTLGQGPEFLTYFQNEAQLEKSRLLSDRFSAERPKGSFSTLEIQRTEQGDSAMYLCASTLTGELFFGEGSRLTVL.

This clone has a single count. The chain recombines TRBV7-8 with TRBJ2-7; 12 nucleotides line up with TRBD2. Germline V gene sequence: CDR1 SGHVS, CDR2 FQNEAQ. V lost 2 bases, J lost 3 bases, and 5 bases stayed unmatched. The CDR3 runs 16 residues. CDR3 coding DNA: TGTGCCAGCAGCTTAAGCCGGGGACTAGCGGGCTACGAGCAGTACTTC. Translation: CASSLSRGLAGYEQYF.

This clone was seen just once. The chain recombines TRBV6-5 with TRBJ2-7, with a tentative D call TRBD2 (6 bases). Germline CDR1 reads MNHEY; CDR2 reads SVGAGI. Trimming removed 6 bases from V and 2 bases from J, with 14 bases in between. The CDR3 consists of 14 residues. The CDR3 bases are TGTGCCAGCAGAAAAACTAGCCATCCCTACGAGCAGTACTTC. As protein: CASRKTSHPYEQYF.

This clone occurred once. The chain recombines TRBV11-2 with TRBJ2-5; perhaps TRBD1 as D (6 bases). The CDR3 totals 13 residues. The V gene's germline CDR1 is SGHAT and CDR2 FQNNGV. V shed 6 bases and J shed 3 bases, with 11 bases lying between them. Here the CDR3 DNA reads TGTGCCAGCAGGTACCCAGGGGAAGAGACCCAGTACTTC. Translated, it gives CASRYPGEETQYF.

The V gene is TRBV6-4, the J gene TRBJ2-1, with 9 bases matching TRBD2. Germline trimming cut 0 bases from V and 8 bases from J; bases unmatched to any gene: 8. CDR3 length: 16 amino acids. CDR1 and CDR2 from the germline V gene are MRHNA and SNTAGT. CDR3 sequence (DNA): TGTGCCAGCAGTGACTCTGCGAGCGGGGGGCTTTATGAGCAGTTCTTC. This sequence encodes CASSDSASGGLYEQFF.